A single sample gave rise to the 31 T cell receptor beta chains below, sequenced in a study of cytomegalovirus exposure and HLA in healthy donors. The PCR had 60 Vbeta and 13 Jbeta primers. The protocol was immunoSEQ multiplex PCR, while the TCRdb copy is restricted to in-frame clones and leaves out a portion. Its table lists around 120,000 clones. The source material was PBMCs. These receptors all come from a man aged 50-60 years in good health and CMV-seronegative.

The gene calls are TRBV7-8 and TRBJ2-1; D is ambiguous. V was cut by 1 base and J by 0 bases, with 10 bases left in between. Looked up from germline, CDR1 is SGHVS and CDR2 is FQNEAQ. The CDR3 is 16 amino acids. The CDR3 DNA sequence: TGTGCCAGCAGCTTAGATGGAGTAATCTCCTACAATGAGCAGTTCTTC. It specifies CASSLDGVISYNEQFF.

The gene calls are TRBV5-8 and TRBJ2-3; TRBD2 agrees at 9 bases. Trimming took 3 bases from V and 6 from J; bases not matched to a gene: 8. CDR1 and CDR2 from the germline V gene are SGHTS and YDEGEE. This CDR3 comprises 15 residues. The CDR3: CASSSRGGRADTQYF. CDR3 nucleotide sequence: TGTGCCAGCAGCTCGCGGGGGGGACGGGCGGATACGCAGTATTTT.

The chain couples TRBV18 to TRBJ2-3; possible D gene TRBD1, 6 bases. Germline V CDR1 and CDR2: KGHSH, LQKENI. Trimming removed 3 bases from V and 6 bases from J, with 13 bases in between. The CDR3 runs to 14 residues. The CDR3 coding sequence is TGTGCCAGCTCACCCCAACAGGGAACCGATACGCAGTATTTT. Amino acids: CASSPQQGTDTQYF.

For the CDR3, the DNA is TGCGCCAGCAGCTTGGCTTCCGACTATGGCTACACCTTC. It yields the protein CASSLASDYGYTF. The genes are TRBV5-1 and TRBJ1-2; D is undetermined. CDR3 size: 13 residues. The V gene's germline CDR1 is SGHRS and CDR2 YFSETQ. V lost 0 bases and J lost 3, with 6 bases in between.

The chain links TRBV7-2 to TRBJ1-5, with unresolved D. Germline CDR1 SGHTA, CDR2 FQGNSA. Trimming took off 3 bases at V and 2 bases at J, with 8 bases between the two ends. The length of the CDR3 is 14 residues. CDR3 sequence reads: CASSFGQGNQPQHF. The DNA of the CDR3 is TGTGCCAGCAGCTTCGGTCAAGGCAATCAGCCCCAGCATTTT. The variable domain in full, completed from reference TRBV7-2 and TRBJ1-5, reads GAGVSQSPSNKVTEKGKDVELRCDPISGHTALYWYRQSLGQGLEFLIYFQGNSAPDKSGLPSDRFSAERTGGSVSTLTIQRTQQEDSAVYLCASSFGQGNQPQHFGDGTRLSIL.

The chain employs TRBV9 and TRBJ2-7; TRBD1 matches at 10 bases. This CDR3 is 15 amino acids long. The ends lost 0 bases at V and 4 bases at J; junction bases unmatched: 4. Germline V gene sequence: CDR1 SGDLS, CDR2 YYNGEE. CDR3 residues: CASSVEAGQGYEQYF. The CDR3 nucleotides read TGTGCCAGCAGCGTAGAAGCGGGACAGGGGTACGAGCAGTACTTC.

This rearrangement joins TRBV6-1 to TRBJ2-7, with D perhaps TRBD1 (6 bases). This CDR3 comprises 15 residues. Trimming cost V 5 bases and J 3 bases, with 17 bases left between them. Germline CDR1 is MNHNS and CDR2 is SASEGT. The CDR3 loop reads CASSLRQAFIYEQYF. The DNA for the CDR3 is TGTGCCAGCAGTCTAAGACAGGCCTTTATCTACGAGCAGTACTTC.

CDR3 DNA: TGTGCCAGCAGTGAACCGTCCTCTCTTAACGAGCAGTACTTC. Amino acids: CASSEPSSLNEQYF. The chain recombines TRBV2 with TRBJ2-7, with D unresolved. This CDR3 is built from 14 residues. Per the germline V gene, CDR1 is SNHLY and CDR2 is FYNNEI. V lost 2 bases to trimming and J lost 5 bases, with 13 bases between them.

The CDR3, as DNA: TGTGCCAGCAGTTACGACAGGGGGCTTGTGGGCTACACCTTC. This gives the protein CASSYDRGLVGYTF. The chain uses TRBV6-5 and TRBJ1-2; 10 bases match TRBD1. The CDR3 runs to 14 residues. V gave up 2 bases and J gave up 8 bases; unmatched junction bases: 5. In germline, CDR1 is MNHEY, CDR2 SVGAGI.

The genes are TRBV7-8 and TRBJ2-4; perhaps TRBD2 as D (6 bases). Trimming stripped 6 bases from V and 0 bases from J, with 15 bases between. CDR3 length equals 16 residues. Germline CDR1 and CDR2: SGHVS and FQNEAQ. This CDR3 reads CASSLSGVLAKNIQYF. DNA for the CDR3: TGTGCCAGCAGTCTTTCGGGGGTTTTAGCCAAAAACATTCAGTACTTC.

This chain joins TRBV7-2 and TRBJ2-1; D is undetermined. Germline V CDR1 and CDR2: SGHTA, FQGNSA. The CDR3 totals 15 residues. The germline V and J ends were trimmed by 7 bases and 1 base, with 14 bases remaining between them. For the CDR3, the DNA is TGTGCCAGCACCCCCTTTACAATGTCCTACAATGAGCAGTTCTTC. Its protein is CASTPFTMSYNEQFF. The entire variable domain, with the rest obtained from reference TRBV7-2 and TRBJ2-1, is as follows: GAGVSQSPSNKVTEKGKDVELRCDPISGHTALYWYRQSLGQGLEFLIYFQGNSAPDKSGLPSDRFSAERTGGSVSTLTIQRTQQEDSAVYLCASTPFTMSYNEQFFGPGTRLTVL.

The J gene is TRBJ2-2, the V gene TRBV10-3, with a weak D call TRBD1 (6 bases). V lost 9 bases to trimming and J lost 2 bases, with 13 bases between them. The germline CDR1 and CDR2 sequences are ENHRY and SYGVKD. The CDR3 length is 14 residues. The DNA of the CDR3 is TGTGCCATAGGCAGGGGTAGAAACACCGGGGAGCTGTTTTTT. Its protein is CAIGRGRNTGELFF.

The CDR3 is CASSVQPITNTGELFF. CDR3 nucleotides: TGTGCCAGCAGCGTACAGCCTATCACGAACACCGGGGAGCTGTTTTTT. The chain carries TRBV7-8 and TRBJ2-2; D remains ambiguous. Trimming left V 5 bases short and J 0 bases short, with 13 bases between. Germline assignment: CDR1 SGHVS and CDR2 FQNEAQ. This CDR3 is 16 amino acids long.

The chain couples TRBV7-2 to TRBJ1-3, with D tentatively TRBD1 (5 bases). CDR1 and CDR2 (germline): SGHTA, FQGNSA. The CDR3 runs 15 residues. V was trimmed by 5 bases and J by 2 bases, leaving 13 bases between them. The CDR3 coding sequence is TGTGCCAGCAGCCAGTCGGGAGGGGCTGGAAACACCATATATTTT. Its translation is CASSQSGGAGNTIYF.

The chain couples TRBV19 to TRBJ2-3; D is possibly TRBD2 (7 bases). With 7 bases removed from V and 7 bases from J, the gap between germline ends came to 27 bases. CDR3 size: 17 residues. CDR1 and CDR2 from the germline V gene are LNHDA and SQIVND (reference sequence). The CDR3 DNA follows: TGTGCCAGTAACGCGGGGGACACAACTAGGCCGTCGAATACGCAGTATTTT. As protein: CASNAGDTTRPSNTQYF.

The chain uses TRBV4-3 and TRBJ1-6; unclear D gene. This CDR3 comprises 17 residues. The V gene lost 0 bases and the J gene lost 6 bases, with 15 bases spanning the gap. Germline assignment: CDR1 LGHNA and CDR2 YSLEER. The CDR3 DNA follows: TGCGCCAGCAGCCAAGAAAGAGCCATGTTTTTTAATTCACCCCTCCACTTT. Protein: CASSQERAMFFNSPLHF.

To note about this clone: This sample includes further DNA sequences coding for the same CDR3. The chain joins TRBV5-4 to TRBJ2-7; TRBD2 agrees at 14 bases. After removal of 4 bases from V and 4 bases from J, the junction contained 4 bases not matched to a gene. This CDR3 is 15 amino acids long. Germline V gene sequence: CDR1 SGHNT, CDR2 YYREEE (reference sequence). In nucleotides, the CDR3 is TGTGCCAGCAGCCGCGGGACTAGCGGGAGTTACGAGCAGTACTTC. Protein sequence: CASSRGTSGSYEQYF.

The chain couples TRBV5-1 to TRBJ2-7; tentative D call: TRBD2 (5 bases). There are 14 residues in the CDR3. CDR1 and CDR2 from the germline V gene are SGHRS and YFSETQ. Trimming took 0 bases from V and 5 from J, leaving 12 bases between them. CDR3 nucleotide sequence: TGCGCCAGCAGCTTGGAAGAGGGTTTCCACGAGCAGTACTTC. This encodes CASSLEEGFHEQYF.

The chain carries TRBV5-1 and TRBJ2-5; D unclear. In germline, CDR1 is SGHRS, CDR2 YFSETQ. CDR3 length: 14 amino acids. V lost 4 bases and J 2 bases, leaving 12 bases between the germline ends. CDR3 in DNA: TGCGCCAGCAGCCCCGACGGGTGGCAAGAGACCCAGTACTTC. Translation: CASSPDGWQETQYF.

CDR3 nucleotides: TGCAGCGCAAAAAGACGGGAGAAATCGGACTACGAGCAGTACTTC. This sequence encodes CSAKRREKSDYEQYF. This chain uses TRBV29-1 with TRBJ2-7, with D maybe TRBD2 (6 bases). V was shortened by 7 bases and J by 3 bases, with 22 bases between the two germline ends. The CDR3 spans 15 residues. The germline CDR1 and CDR2 sequences are SQVTM and ANQGSEA.

The chain has TRBV4-3 and TRBJ1-2, with 7 bases matching TRBD1. Looked up from germline, CDR1 is LGHNA and CDR2 is YSLEER. The CDR3 runs to 14 residues. After removal of 5 bases from V and 6 bases from J, the junction contained 9 bases not matched to a gene. CDR3 coding DNA: TGCGCCAGCAGCTTAATTCGGACAGGCCATGGCTACACCTTC. Translated, it gives CASSLIRTGHGYTF.

The chain is built from TRBV14 and TRBJ2-5; maybe TRBD2 (7 bases). In germline, CDR1 is SGHDN, CDR2 FVKESK. With 5 bases removed from V and 4 bases from J, the gap between germline ends came to 17 bases. There are 15 residues in the CDR3. The CDR3 here is CASSSHQGRGETQYF. As DNA, the CDR3 is TGTGCCAGCAGCTCCCACCAGGGGAGGGGAGAGACCCAGTACTTC.

This chain joins TRBV5-1 and TRBJ1-1; D gene uncertain. The CDR3 totals 15 residues. Between the trimmed V and J ends, which lost 5 bases and 1 base, there was a span of 15 bases. Germline CDR1 SGHRS, CDR2 YFSETQ. This chain's CDR3 is CASRPSGSQNTEAFF. As DNA, the CDR3 is TGCGCCAGCAGGCCCAGTGGGAGTCAGAACACTGAAGCTTTCTTT.

This chain links TRBV27 with TRBJ2-1, with 7 bases fitting TRBD1. CDR3 length: 14 amino acids. From germline, CDR1 is MNHEY and CDR2 SMNVEV (reference sequence). V lost 7 bases to trimming and J lost 2 bases; unmatched junction nucleotides: 5. The CDR3 sequence is CASTMTGTYNEQFF. Written as DNA, the CDR3 is TGTGCCAGCACCATGACAGGGACCTACAATGAGCAGTTCTTC.

This chain links TRBV5-1 with TRBJ2-3; D may be TRBD1 (6 bases). Germline CDR1 is SGHRS and CDR2 is YFSETQ. V dropped 3 bases and J dropped 0 bases, with 11 bases sitting between them. There are 15 residues in the CDR3. The CDR3 sequence: CASSSTGPSTDTQYF. The CDR3, as DNA: TGCGCCAGCAGCTCGACAGGTCCTAGCACAGATACGCAGTATTTT.

The chain is built from TRBV10-2 and TRBJ2-5, with a weak D call TRBD2 (6 bases). Germline CDR1 and CDR2: WSHSY and SAAADI. V lost 7 bases to trimming and J lost 8 bases, with 14 bases between them. This CDR3 has 12 amino acids. CDR3 DNA sequence: TGCGCCAGCAAACTAGCCATTGGTACCCAGTACTTC. It yields the protein CASKLAIGTQYF.

The gene calls are TRBV7-2 and TRBJ2-7; TRBD2 matches at 7 bases. After removal of 2 bases from V and 2 bases from J, the junction contained 3 bases not matched to a gene. The length of the CDR3 is 14 residues. CDR1 SGHTA and CDR2 FQGNSA come from the germline V gene. The CDR3 DNA sequence: TGTGCCAGCAGCTTACAGCGGGGTACCTACGAGCAGTACTTC. Protein product: CASSLQRGTYEQYF.

The chain joins TRBV19 to TRBJ2-2; 8 bases are a match to TRBD2. The CDR3 consists of 14 residues. With 2 bases clipped from V and 6 bases from J, the junction kept 2 bases outside the gene matches. Germline V CDR1 and CDR2: LNHDA, SQIVND (reference sequence). The chain's CDR3 is CASSIIAGSGELFF. CDR3 DNA: TGTGCCAGTAGTATAATAGCGGGGTCCGGGGAGCTGTTTTTT. Supplemented by reference TRBV19 and TRBJ2-2, the full variable domain reads DGGITQSPKYLFRKEGQNVTLSCEQNLNHDAMYWYRQDPGQGLRLIYYSQIVNDFQKGDIAEGYSVSREKKESFPLTVTSAQKNPTAFYLCASSIIAGSGELFFGEGSRLTVL.

The chain is built from TRBV9 and TRBJ2-5; D is unclear. The CDR3 runs to 13 residues. CDR1 is SGDLS and CDR2 is YYNGEE in the germline V gene. The V and J ends lost 2 bases and 5 bases respectively, with 10 bases between them. The CDR3 coding sequence is TGTGCCAGCAGCGTTGGGCAGGCGGAGACCCAGTACTTC. It translates to CASSVGQAETQYF.

V gene TRBV14 combines with J gene TRBJ1-1; no clear D. Germline CDR1 is SGHDN and CDR2 is FVKESK. The CDR3 is 13 amino acids. Trimming took off 4 bases at V and 7 bases at J, with 13 bases between the two ends. The CDR3 reads CASSRDPPGEAFF. Here the CDR3 DNA reads TGTGCCAGCAGCCGAGATCCCCCAGGTGAAGCTTTCTTT.

The gene calls are TRBV2 and TRBJ1-5, with TRBD1 as a possible D gene (6 bases). Germline values: CDR1 SNHLY, CDR2 FYNNEI. CDR3 length: 16 residues. The V gene lost 3 bases and the J gene lost 3 bases, with 15 bases spanning the gap. The CDR3, as DNA: TGTGCCAGCAGTGACCGACAGGCGACTATCAATCAGCCCCAGCATTTT. Residues: CASSDRQATINQPQHF.